This T cell receptor beta chain originates from a study of OX40 agonist ivuxolimab in advanced cancers. Study information: As their treatment, patients were administered ivuxolimab, an agonistic anti-OX40 (CD134) antibody. Partial responses, seen in three patients, involved one hepatocellular carcinoma and two cutaneous melanomas. Whole-study findings and limits: What antigens the expanded peripheral T cells recognized was never established.

Method: immunoSEQ multiplex PCR; TCRdb's copy keeps in-frame clones and lacks some. The data hold about 36,000 clones, with over 75% observed a single time. This clone was observed a few times. Its antigen is as yet unknown. V lost 6 bases and J 2 bases, leaving 7 bases between the germline ends. This CDR3 contains 12 residues. Germline loops: CDR1 MNHEY, CDR2 SVGAGI. V usage is TRBV6-5 and J usage is TRBJ2-5; weak D call: TRBD2 (6 bases). This TCR derives from an adult with an advanced solid tumor such as melanoma, head and neck, liver or kidney cancer. The sample was CD4+ or CD8+ T cells sorted from blood, taken in a trial of the OX40 agonist ivuxolimab. The CDR3 bases are TGTGCCAGCAGCGGGAGTCAAGAGACCCAGTACTTC. Its translation is CASSGSQETQYF.